The sequence of this TCR beta chain was determined in a study of T cell changes during pregnancy in multiple sclerosis (dated by TCRdb to the late 2010s). Turning to the overall study: In women with multiple sclerosis, the researchers looked at how the T cell repertoire shifted as pregnancy progressed.

In the germline V gene, CDR1 corresponds to SGHVS and CDR2 to FQNEAQ. Counted from cysteine to phenylalanine, this CDR3 has 15 amino acids. The sequence is cut down to CDR3 DNA, 45 bases in frame from base 1. The trim is 5 bases for V and 4 bases for J, with a gap of 15 bases between the germline ends. Turning to this clone: The antigen it binds to is not known. Base qualities are not at hand, and no much larger clone is one base apart.

The receptor library was made with the immunoSEQ multiplex PCR assay. TCRdb stores this immuneACCESS table with in-frame sequences only. Part of the clones is absent; in the studies checked, under half of the shortfall reflects unresolved V genes, and no reason is known for the rest. For this sample there are fewer than 70,000 clones; approximately 90% appear just once. The ten largest clonotypes hold 2.5% of the sample. The V and J genes are TRBV7-8 and TRBJ2-1; the D gene is possibly TRBD2, with 6 bases matching. Sequenced here: peripheral blood, sampled in the first trimester of pregnancy. The clonotype was recovered from a female donor with multiple sclerosis, enrolled in a pregnancy study. Read as DNA, the sequence is TGTGCCAGCAGCCCCGAGAGCGGGTCATACAATGAGCAGTTCTTC. Its protein reads: CASSPESGSYNEQFF.